This entry describes one TCR beta chain. No antigen is known for it. These data belong to a study of T cells expressing NK-cell markers. Study overall: Each TCR beta repertoire originated in sorted T cells that were CD3+CD56+NKG2C+, CD3+CD56+NKG2C- or CD3+CD56-NKG2C+.

TCRdb reprocessed the 5' RACE reads and keeps a single row for each CDR3 protein, giving no DNA. The table for this sample gives about 390,000 distinct CDR3 sequences. The CDR3 length is 14 residues. The germline CDR1 and CDR2 sequences are MGHRA and YSYEKL. Findings and caveats of the study: NKG2C+ dominant clonotype frequencies in six donors were about 1.0-7.0% of CD8+ T cells. Topping the CD3+CD56-NKG2C+ fraction as well were these clonotypes, in a few donors.

The rearrangement uses TRBV4-1 and TRBJ2-1; TCRdb calls TRBD2, which cannot be checked without DNA. Sequencing input: blood T cells: a sorted CD56 or NKG2C T cell subset, CD4+ or CD8+ T cells, or bulk PBMC T cells (not recorded which). The sequence was obtained from a woman aged 50 to 60 in good health. The CDR3 reads CASSQAGERNEQFF.